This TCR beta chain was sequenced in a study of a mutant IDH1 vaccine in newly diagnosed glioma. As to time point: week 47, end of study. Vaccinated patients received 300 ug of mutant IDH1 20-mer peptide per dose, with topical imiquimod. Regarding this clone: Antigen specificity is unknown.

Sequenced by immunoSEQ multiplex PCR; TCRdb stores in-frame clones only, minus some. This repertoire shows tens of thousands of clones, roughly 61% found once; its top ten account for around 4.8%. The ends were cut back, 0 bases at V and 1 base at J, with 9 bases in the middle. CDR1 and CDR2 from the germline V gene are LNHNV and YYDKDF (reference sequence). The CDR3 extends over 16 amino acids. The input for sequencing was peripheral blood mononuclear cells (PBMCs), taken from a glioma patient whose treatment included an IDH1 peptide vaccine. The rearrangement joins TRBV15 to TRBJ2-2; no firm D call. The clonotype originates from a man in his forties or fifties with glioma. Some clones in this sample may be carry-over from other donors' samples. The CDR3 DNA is TGTGCCACCAGCAGAGACCGACTCGGGAACACCGGGGAGCTGTTTTTT. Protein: CATSRDRLGNTGELFF. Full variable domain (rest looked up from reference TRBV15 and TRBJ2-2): DAMVIQNPRYQVTQFGKPVTLSCSQTLNHNVMYWYQQKSSQAPKLLFHYYDKDFNNEADTPDNFQSRRPNTSFCFLDIRSPGLGDTAMYLCATSRDRLGNTGELFFGEGSRLTVL.